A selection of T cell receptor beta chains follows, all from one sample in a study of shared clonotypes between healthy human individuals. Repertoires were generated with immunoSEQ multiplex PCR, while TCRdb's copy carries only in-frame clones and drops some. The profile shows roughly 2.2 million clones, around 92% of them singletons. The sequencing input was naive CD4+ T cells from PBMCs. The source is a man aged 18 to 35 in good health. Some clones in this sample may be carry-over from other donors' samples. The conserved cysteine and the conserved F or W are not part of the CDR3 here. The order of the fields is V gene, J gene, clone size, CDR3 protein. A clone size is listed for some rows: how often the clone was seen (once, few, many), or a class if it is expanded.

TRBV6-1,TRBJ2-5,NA,ASSERAPLVTQY
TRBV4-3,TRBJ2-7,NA,ASSRSRRGPYEQY
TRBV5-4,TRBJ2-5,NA,ASSLPPSGVQETQY
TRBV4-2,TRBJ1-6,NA,ASSQDMGSPLH
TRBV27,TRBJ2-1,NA,ASSLWVAGSHNEQF
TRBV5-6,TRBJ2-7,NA,ASSLSLPYTYEQY
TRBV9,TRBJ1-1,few,ASSVDSGGTEAF
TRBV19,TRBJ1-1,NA,ASSRIERGQVNTEAF
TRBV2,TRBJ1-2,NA,ASSAGPGYT
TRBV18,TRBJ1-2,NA,ASSPLQGGNYGYT
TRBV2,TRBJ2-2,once,ASSERGGANTGELF
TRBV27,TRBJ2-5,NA,ASTLATQY
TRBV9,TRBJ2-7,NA,ASSVRGVGGEQY
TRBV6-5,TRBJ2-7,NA,ASSKGSGKRYEQY
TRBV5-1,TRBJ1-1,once,ASSLSRLGKGTEAF
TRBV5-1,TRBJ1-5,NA,ASSLTSGDNQPQH
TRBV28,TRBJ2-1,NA,ASSQDRRTYNEQF
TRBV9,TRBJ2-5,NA,ASSVGAAETQY
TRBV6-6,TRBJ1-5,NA,ASSPGTWSNQPQH
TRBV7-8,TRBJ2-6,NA,ASSLFWSDAGANVLT
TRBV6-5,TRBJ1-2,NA,ASSYSRQGGTYGYT
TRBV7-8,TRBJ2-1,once,ASSLVRGPTYNEQF
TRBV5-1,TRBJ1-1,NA,ASSLDGDTEAF
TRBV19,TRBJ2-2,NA,ASTSWGQLGTGELF
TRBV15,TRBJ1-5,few,APPPQH
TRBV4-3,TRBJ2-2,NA,ASSQSGQQPTGELF
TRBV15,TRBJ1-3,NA,ATSGFNLAEAGNTIY
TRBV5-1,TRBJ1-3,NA,ASSLPESSGNTIY
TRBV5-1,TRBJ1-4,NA,ASSLGQSEKLF
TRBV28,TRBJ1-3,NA,ASVTGAGNTIY
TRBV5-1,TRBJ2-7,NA,ASSPWDSRRGPYEQY
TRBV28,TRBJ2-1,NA,ASSIAGGYNEQF
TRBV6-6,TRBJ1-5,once,ASSYWVDQPQH
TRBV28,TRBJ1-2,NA,ASSPAPDSLYGYT
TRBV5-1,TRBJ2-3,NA,ASSKGLAGRDTQY